This T cell receptor (beta chain) came from a study of T cell responses to AZD1222 COVID-19 vaccine. Study results and limitations: Most donors were white British and more were female, and clonal diversity was possibly underestimated. There were repertoire samples only from the period after the peak T cell response. The breadth and depth of Spike-specific TCRs increased once two AZD1222 doses had been given. Dominant CD4 TCR responses targeted spike regions 160-218 and 743-854.

This clone was found a few times. What it recognizes is unknown. The method was immunoSEQ multiplex PCR; TCRdb's version includes in-frame clones alone and lacks a portion of them. This sample has about 110,000 clones; 86% occur once, and the top ten carry approximately 3.3%. Sample: peripheral blood, taken on day 0 of AZD1222 vaccination. The receptor's source is an adult in good health.

The CDR3 DNA follows: TGTGCCAGCAGGCTCGGGGGTCTCAATGAGCAGTTCTTC. Its protein is CASRLGGLNEQFF. The chain joins TRBV27 to TRBJ2-1, with D maybe TRBD2 (6 bases). The CDR3 loop spans 13 amino acids. The germline CDR1 and CDR2 sequences are MNHEY and SMNVEV (reference sequence). V lost 6 bases, J lost 6 bases, and 12 bases lay in between.